Given below is one TCR beta chain in context. CDR3 length: 11 residues. Germline CDR1 reads MNHEY; CDR2 reads SMNVEV (reference sequence). V lost 3 bases and J lost 8, with 5 bases in between. The record originates from a study of control samples from healthy donors and cancer patients. Sequencing used immunoSEQ multiplex PCR; TCRdb keeps in-frame clones, though not all of them. The sample gives about 130,000 clones, roughly 91% of which show up once; more than 6.5% is in the top ten. V is TRBV27 and J is TRBJ2-1; no reliable D call. The TCR originated in a man aged 50 to 59 with head and neck cancer. The sample was PBMCs. CDR3 sequence (DNA): TGTGCCAGCAGTTTTGGGGATGAGCAGTTCTTC. Amino acid sequence: CASSFGDEQFF.